The source of this T cell receptor (beta chain) is a study of T cells in Graves' hyperthyroidism and ophthalmopathy. Study-level points and caveats: The model forecast ophthalmopathy, anticipating it by a median approximately 6 months before onset. The blood repertoire included most of the expanded thyroid clonotypes above 0.001.

Patients having uncontrolled infection, another autoimmune disease, pregnancy or lactation were not included. V gave up 6 bases and J gave up 2 bases; unmatched junction bases: 5. CDR1 DFQATT and CDR2 SNEGSKA come from the germline V gene (reference sequence). The CDR3 is made up of 13 amino acids. About this clonotype itself: What it binds is not known.

What was amplified from RNA transcripts were TCR beta CDR3 regions. A set of HTBI primers served as the primers for a first-round RT-PCR of the TCR CDR3. MiXCR was run by TCRdb on the multiplex PCR reads, yielding one entry per CDR3 protein. The repertoire holds fewer than 750,000 distinct CDR3 sequences, with roughly 50% as singletons. The receptor was isolated from a woman in her late teens or twenties with Graves' hyperthyroidism. Input material: peripheral blood or thyroid tissue (not recorded which). This chain joins TRBV20-1 and TRBJ2-7; TRBD1 matches at 9 bases. Here the CDR3 reads CSATQGAAYEQYF. The CDR3 DNA reads TGCAGTGCGACACAGGGGGCTGCCTACGAGCAGTACTTC.